This T cell receptor beta chain was identified during a study of blood T cell repertoires in COVID-19. Study-wide background: Material from acute and convalescent COVID-19 was sourced from the United States, Italy and Spain. Sources were T cells, B-cell-depleted T cells, or PBMCs; the material itself was cDNA or gDNA.

The CDR3 covers 15 residues. Germline assignment: CDR1 LNHDA and CDR2 SQIVND (reference sequence). J gave up 4 bases and V 5 bases, and 8 bases lay outside the gene matches. In the original processing: Reference gene primer amplification in the assay estimated nucleated cell counts. TCRdb's table, derived via immunoSEQ multiplex PCR, lists solely in-frame clones and lacks some. From that table come the V and J calls and clone size; the DNA was used to work out D and trimming. The table has 35,000 to 45,000 clones, around nine tenths seen once. The gene calls are TRBV19 and TRBJ1-3; 7 bases are shared with TRBD1. The sequenced sample was peripheral blood. The receptor was isolated from a human donor in a cohort sampled during active COVID-19. CDR3 sequence: CASSSTGLAGNTIYF. The DNA of the CDR3 is TGTGCCAGTAGTTCGACAGGGCTGGCAGGAAACACCATATATTTT.